The T cell receptor (beta chain) under discussion was sequenced for a study of blood T cell repertoires in COVID-19. Study context: Specimens from acute and convalescent COVID-19 originated in the United States, Italy and Spain. PBMCs, B-cell-depleted T cells, or T cells provided the cDNA or gDNA that made up the material.

In the source study's methods: Amplified reference gene primers provided the basis for estimating nucleated cell counts. Sequencing used immunoSEQ multiplex PCR; TCRdb keeps in-frame clones, though not all of them. V and J calls and clone size are as listed in that table; D and trimming were resolved from the DNA. The data show under 200,000 clones, 70% to 90% seen once. In Seattle, patients joined the study during active infection and were tracked longitudinally. V was pared by 6 bases and J by 2 bases, with 5 bases of the junction left unmatched. This CDR3 is 15 amino acids long. The V gene's germline CDR1 is SGHRS and CDR2 YFSETQ.

This receptor was identified in a woman at least 80 years old with COVID-19, enrolled during active disease. The rearrangement uses TRBV5-1 and TRBJ2-3; TRBD2 aligns across 11 bases. Sequencing was carried out using peripheral blood. The CDR3 loop is CASTSLAGATDTQYF. CDR3 DNA: TGCGCCAGCACCTCACTAGCGGGAGCCACAGATACGCAGTATTTT.